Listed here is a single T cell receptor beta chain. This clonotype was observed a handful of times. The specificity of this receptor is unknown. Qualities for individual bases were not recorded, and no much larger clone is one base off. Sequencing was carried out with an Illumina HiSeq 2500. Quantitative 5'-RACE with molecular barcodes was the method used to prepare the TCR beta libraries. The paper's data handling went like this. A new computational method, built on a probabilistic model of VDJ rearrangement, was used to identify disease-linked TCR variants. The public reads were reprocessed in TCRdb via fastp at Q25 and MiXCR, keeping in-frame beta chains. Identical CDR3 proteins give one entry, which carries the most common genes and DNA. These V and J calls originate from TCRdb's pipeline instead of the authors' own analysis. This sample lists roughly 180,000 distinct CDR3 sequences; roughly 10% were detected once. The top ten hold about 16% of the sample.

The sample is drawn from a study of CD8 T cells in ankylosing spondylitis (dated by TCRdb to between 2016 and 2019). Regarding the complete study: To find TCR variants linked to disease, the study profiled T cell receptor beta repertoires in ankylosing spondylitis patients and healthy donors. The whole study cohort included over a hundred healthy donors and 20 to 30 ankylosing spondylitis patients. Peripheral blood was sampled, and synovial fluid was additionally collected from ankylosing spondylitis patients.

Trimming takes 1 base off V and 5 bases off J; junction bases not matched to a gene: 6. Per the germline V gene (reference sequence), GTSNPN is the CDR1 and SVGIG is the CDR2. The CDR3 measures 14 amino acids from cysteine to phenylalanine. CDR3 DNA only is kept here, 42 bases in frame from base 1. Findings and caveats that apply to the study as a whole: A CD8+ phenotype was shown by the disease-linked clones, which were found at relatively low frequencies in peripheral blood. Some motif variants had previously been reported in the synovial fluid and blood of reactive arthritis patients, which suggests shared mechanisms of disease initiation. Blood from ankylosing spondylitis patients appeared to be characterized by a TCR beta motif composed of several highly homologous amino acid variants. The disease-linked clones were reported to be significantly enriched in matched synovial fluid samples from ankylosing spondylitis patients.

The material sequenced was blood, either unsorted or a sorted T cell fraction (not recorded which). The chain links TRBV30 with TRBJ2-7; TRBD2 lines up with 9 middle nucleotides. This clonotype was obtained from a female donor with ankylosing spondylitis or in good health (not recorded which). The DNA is TGTGCCTGGAGTGCCGGGACTAGCTTACACGAGCAGTACTTC. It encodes CAWSAGTSLHEQYF.